These T cell receptor beta chains were read from a single sample in a study of beta chain features in type 1 diabetes. Method: immunoSEQ multiplex PCR; TCRdb's copy keeps in-frame clones and lacks some. The sample records under 500,000 clones, 30% being singletons. The sample consisted of naive CD4+ T cells from blood. The receptors were sampled from a man aged 18 to 30 in good health. Each CDR3 is given with its conserved first and last residue. D genes are given only for firm matches. Expanded clones are given a class, and other clones once, few, many or no size at all.

v_gene: TRBV5-6; abundance: few; d_gene: TRBD1; j_gene: TRBJ1-1; CDR3aa: CASSLLDRGWNTEAFF; CDR3nt: TGTGCCAGCAGCTTACTGGACAGGGGATGGAACACTGAAGCTTTCTTT
v_gene: TRBV29-1; abundance: few; d_gene: .; j_gene: TRBJ2-1; CDR3aa: CSVWGLNEEQFF; CDR3nt: TGCAGCGTTTGGGGCCTCAACGAGGAGCAGTTCTTC
v_gene: TRBV14; abundance: few; d_gene: .; j_gene: TRBJ2-3; CDR3aa: CASSPSHSTDTQYF; CDR3nt: TGTGCCAGCAGCCCGAGCCATAGCACAGATACGCAGTATTTT
v_gene: TRBV6-5; abundance: few; d_gene: .; j_gene: TRBJ2-3; CDR3aa: CASSYIASPQYF; CDR3nt: TGTGCCAGCAGTTACATTGCTAGCCCGCAGTATTTT
v_gene: TRBV9; abundance: .; d_gene: .; j_gene: TRBJ2-7; CDR3aa: CASSVVASGPYEQYF; CDR3nt: TGTGCCAGCAGCGTAGTAGCGTCTGGCCCCTACGAGCAGTACTTC
v_gene: TRBV29-1; abundance: few; d_gene: .; j_gene: TRBJ2-7; CDR3aa: CSVLGRDEQYF; CDR3nt: TGCAGCGTACTAGGTCGGGACGAGCAGTACTTC
v_gene: TRBV9; abundance: .; d_gene: .; j_gene: TRBJ2-2; CDR3aa: CASSPGANTGELFF; CDR3nt: TGTGCCAGCAGCCCCGGGGCGAACACCGGGGAGCTGTTTTTT
v_gene: TRBV19; abundance: .; d_gene: .; j_gene: TRBJ1-1; CDR3aa: CASSSGQKNTEAFF; CDR3nt: TGTGCCAGTAGTAGCGGACAGAAGAACACTGAAGCTTTCTTT
v_gene: TRBV15; abundance: .; d_gene: .; j_gene: TRBJ1-5; CDR3aa: CATSRVPDQPQHF; CDR3nt: TGTGCCACCAGCAGAGTTCCTGATCAGCCCCAGCATTTT
v_gene: TRBV4-2; abundance: .; d_gene: TRBD1; j_gene: TRBJ2-3; CDR3aa: CASSPLDREADTQYF; CDR3nt: TGTGCCAGCAGCCCCCTAGACAGGGAAGCAGATACGCAGTATTTT
v_gene: TRBV18; abundance: .; d_gene: .; j_gene: TRBJ2-5; CDR3aa: CASSPYQETQYF; CDR3nt: TGTGCCAGCTCACCGTACCAAGAGACCCAGTACTTC
v_gene: TRBV28; abundance: few; d_gene: TRBD2; j_gene: TRBJ2-3; CDR3aa: CASSSREKVYTQYF; CDR3nt: TGTGCCAGCAGTTCGCGGGAGAAAGTGTATACGCAGTATTTT
v_gene: TRBV18; abundance: .; d_gene: .; j_gene: TRBJ2-5; CDR3aa: CASSPIVGAQETQYF; CDR3nt: TGTGCCAGCTCACCAATAGTCGGGGCCCAAGAGACCCAGTACTTC
v_gene: TRBV14; abundance: .; d_gene: .; j_gene: TRBJ1-5; CDR3aa: CASSQSLRVNQPQHF; CDR3nt: TGTGCCAGCAGCCAAAGTCTGCGGGTGAATCAGCCCCAGCATTTT
v_gene: TRBV29-1; abundance: .; d_gene: .; j_gene: TRBJ2-5; CDR3aa: CSYRGQPRATQYF; CDR3nt: TGCAGCTACCGAGGACAACCGAGGGCGACCCAGTACTTC
v_gene: TRBV7-7; abundance: .; d_gene: TRBD2; j_gene: TRBJ2-5; CDR3aa: CASSPGGQETQYF; CDR3nt: TGTGCCAGCAGCCCGGGAGGCCAAGAGACCCAGTACTTC
v_gene: TRBV9; abundance: few; d_gene: TRBD2; j_gene: TRBJ2-1; CDR3aa: CASSAGTSGYNEQFF; CDR3nt: TGTGCCAGCAGCGCGGGGACTAGCGGGTACAATGAGCAGTTCTTC
v_gene: TRBV6-6; abundance: .; d_gene: .; j_gene: TRBJ2-7; CDR3aa: CASSYSQNYEQYF; CDR3nt: TGTGCCAGCAGTTACTCTCAGAACTACGAGCAGTACTTC
v_gene: TRBV7-2; abundance: .; d_gene: .; j_gene: TRBJ2-5; CDR3aa: CASSQLGGETQYF; CDR3nt: TGTGCCAGCAGCCAACTGGGGGGAGAGACCCAGTACTTC
v_gene: TRBV30; abundance: few; d_gene: TRBD1; j_gene: TRBJ2-5; CDR3aa: CAWSQGAGGETQYF; CDR3nt: TGTGCCTGGAGCCAGGGGGCGGGCGGGGAGACCCAGTACTTC
v_gene: TRBV9; abundance: .; d_gene: .; j_gene: TRBJ1-1; CDR3aa: CASSFDIDTEAFF; CDR3nt: TGTGCCAGCAGCTTCGACATAGACACTGAAGCTTTCTTT
v_gene: TRBV7-6; abundance: few; d_gene: .; j_gene: TRBJ1-1; CDR3aa: CASSLAQENTEAFF; CDR3nt: TGTGCCAGCAGCTTAGCACAGGAGAACACTGAAGCTTTCTTT
v_gene: TRBV29-1; abundance: few; d_gene: TRBD2; j_gene: TRBJ2-5; CDR3aa: CSVGPVAGPGETQYF; CDR3nt: TGCAGCGTCGGACCTGTAGCGGGACCGGGAGAGACCCAGTACTTC
v_gene: TRBV5-4; abundance: .; d_gene: TRBD2; j_gene: TRBJ2-1; CDR3aa: CASSLRGTSVNNEQFF; CDR3nt: TGTGCCAGCAGCTTGAGAGGGACTAGCGTGAACAATGAGCAGTTCTTC
v_gene: TRBV18; abundance: .; d_gene: TRBD1; j_gene: TRBJ1-5; CDR3aa: CASSTERQGFPPQHF; CDR3nt: TGTGCCAGCTCTACCGAGCGACAGGGGTTCCCGCCCCAGCATTTT
v_gene: TRBV30; abundance: .; d_gene: TRBD2; j_gene: TRBJ2-1; CDR3aa: CAWTGGRRYEQFF; CDR3nt: TGTGCCTGGACTGGCGGGAGGCGGTATGAGCAGTTCTTC
v_gene: TRBV7-7; abundance: .; d_gene: .; j_gene: TRBJ2-1; CDR3aa: CASSWALSNEQFF; CDR3nt: TGTGCTAGCAGCTGGGCCCTATCCAATGAGCAGTTCTTC
v_gene: TRBV7-9; abundance: few; d_gene: .; j_gene: TRBJ2-5; CDR3aa: CASSLLMGGTQYF; CDR3nt: TGTGCCAGCAGCTTACTGATGGGGGGGACCCAGTACTTC
v_gene: TRBV25-1; abundance: .; d_gene: .; j_gene: TRBJ1-2; CDR3aa: CASSESTGRRSGYTF; CDR3nt: TGTGCCAGCAGTGAATCCACAGGGCGCCGTTCCGGCTACACCTTC
v_gene: TRBV9; abundance: .; d_gene: TRBD1; j_gene: TRBJ2-7; CDR3aa: CASSSHVGTGSTEQYF; CDR3nt: TGTGCCAGCAGCTCACACGTAGGGACAGGGTCCACCGAGCAGTACTTC
v_gene: TRBV9; abundance: few; d_gene: .; j_gene: TRBJ2-6; CDR3aa: CASSELRTSSGANVLTF; CDR3nt: TGTGCCAGCAGCGAGCTGCGGACGAGCTCTGGGGCCAACGTCCTGACTTTC
v_gene: TRBV27; abundance: few; d_gene: TRBD2; j_gene: TRBJ2-7; CDR3aa: CASSLYAAGEGEQYF; CDR3nt: TGTGCCAGCAGTTTATATGCAGCGGGAGAGGGCGAGCAGTACTTC
v_gene: TRBV11-2; abundance: .; d_gene: .; j_gene: TRBJ2-7; CDR3aa: CASSSTSSYEQYF; CDR3nt: TGTGCCAGCAGCTCGACTAGTTCCTACGAGCAGTACTTC
v_gene: TRBV19; abundance: .; d_gene: TRBD1; j_gene: TRBJ2-5; CDR3aa: CASRATGGGETQYF; CDR3nt: TGTGCCAGTAGAGCGACAGGGGGTGGGGAGACCCAGTACTTC
v_gene: TRBV9; abundance: .; d_gene: .; j_gene: TRBJ2-5; CDR3aa: CASSVGRQGRETQYF; CDR3nt: TGTGCCAGCAGCGTAGGGCGGCAGGGGCGGGAGACCCAGTACTTC
v_gene: TRBV7-2; abundance: .; d_gene: .; j_gene: TRBJ2-1; CDR3aa: CASSLSRDNEQFF; CDR3nt: TGTGCCAGCAGCTTGAGTCGGGACAATGAGCAGTTCTTC
v_gene: TRBV7-6; abundance: few; d_gene: TRBD1; j_gene: TRBJ2-7; CDR3aa: CASSLAGTGRGEQYF; CDR3nt: TGTGCCAGCAGCTTAGCTGGGACAGGGCGCGGCGAGCAGTACTTC
v_gene: TRBV29-1; abundance: .; d_gene: .; j_gene: TRBJ2-5; CDR3aa: CSVEVGRRETQYF; CDR3nt: TGCAGCGTTGAGGTTGGAAGGAGGGAGACCCAGTACTTC
v_gene: TRBV15; abundance: .; d_gene: .; j_gene: TRBJ2-2; CDR3aa: CATSRDVLNTGELFF; CDR3nt: TGTGCCACCAGCAGAGATGTGTTAAACACCGGGGAGCTGTTTTTT
v_gene: TRBV30; abundance: .; d_gene: .; j_gene: TRBJ1-2; CDR3aa: CAWSVRLWAGRYGYTF; CDR3nt: TGTGCCTGGAGTGTTCGGCTGTGGGCTGGGAGGTATGGCTACACCTTC
v_gene: TRBV7-2; abundance: .; d_gene: TRBD2; j_gene: TRBJ2-5; CDR3aa: CAIAAGARETQYF; CDR3nt: TGTGCCATAGCTGCGGGAGCGCGAGAGACCCAGTACTTC
v_gene: TRBV28; abundance: .; d_gene: TRBD1; j_gene: TRBJ2-1; CDR3aa: CASSRGQGDEQFF; CDR3nt: TGTGCCAGCAGCCGGGGACAGGGGGATGAGCAGTTCTTC
v_gene: TRBV6-1; abundance: .; d_gene: TRBD1; j_gene: TRBJ1-5; CDR3aa: CASSLGQGVNQPQHF; CDR3nt: TGTGCCAGCAGTTTAGGACAGGGTGTAAATCAGCCCCAGCATTTT
v_gene: TRBV4-1; abundance: .; d_gene: .; j_gene: TRBJ1-3; CDR3aa: CASSLIPLGVSGNTIYF; CDR3nt: TGCGCCAGCAGCCTCATTCCCTTAGGGGTGAGTGGAAACACCATATATTTT
v_gene: TRBV28; abundance: .; d_gene: .; j_gene: TRBJ2-7; CDR3aa: CASQPGLHYEQYF; CDR3nt: TGTGCCAGCCAGCCGGGGCTACACTACGAGCAGTACTTC
v_gene: TRBV5-6; abundance: .; d_gene: .; j_gene: TRBJ2-5; CDR3aa: CASSYGETQYF; CDR3nt: TGTGCCAGCAGCTACGGGGAGACCCAGTACTTC
v_gene: TRBV9; abundance: few; d_gene: TRBD2; j_gene: TRBJ2-2; CDR3aa: CASSSEGRAIGELFF; CDR3nt: TGTGCCAGCAGCTCCGAGGGGAGGGCCATCGGGGAGCTGTTTTTT
v_gene: TRBV30; abundance: .; d_gene: .; j_gene: TRBJ2-7; CDR3aa: CAWSEVVEQYF; CDR3nt: TGTGCCTGGAGTGAAGTTGTCGAGCAGTACTTC
v_gene: TRBV27; abundance: .; d_gene: .; j_gene: TRBJ2-7; CDR3aa: CASSPQGFYEQYF; CDR3nt: TGTGCCAGCAGTCCACAAGGGTTCTACGAGCAGTACTTC
v_gene: TRBV29-1; abundance: few; d_gene: TRBD2; j_gene: TRBJ2-1; CDR3aa: CSVDGLAGGLAYNEQFF; CDR3nt: TGCAGCGTTGACGGTCTAGCGGGAGGGTTAGCCTACAATGAGCAGTTCTTC
v_gene: TRBV18; abundance: .; d_gene: .; j_gene: TRBJ2-3; CDR3aa: CASALLADTDTQYF; CDR3nt: TGTGCCAGCGCCCTTCTCGCGGACACAGATACGCAGTATTTT
v_gene: TRBV5-1; abundance: few; d_gene: .; j_gene: TRBJ2-7; CDR3aa: CASSLYEGVYEQYF; CDR3nt: TGCGCCAGCAGCTTGTACGAAGGGGTTTACGAGCAGTACTTC
v_gene: TRBV30; abundance: .; d_gene: .; j_gene: TRBJ1-6; CDR3aa: CAWSVEGRQSPLHF; CDR3nt: TGTGCCTGGAGTGTGGAGGGACGGCAATCACCCCTCCACTTT